The 2 T cell receptor beta chains presented below share a single source sample, sequenced in a study of blood T cell repertoires in COVID-19. Using immunoSEQ multiplex PCR, the repertoire was profiled, and TCRdb retains in-frame clones only, with some absent. The profile shows under 400,000 clones, about 87% of them singletons. Sequenced: peripheral blood. The receptors stem from a woman aged 25 to 39 with COVID-19, enrolled during active disease.

The rearrangement joins TRBV5-4 to TRBJ2-7; 9 bases fit TRBD1. There are 14 residues in the CDR3. J lost 6 bases, V lost 3 bases, and 7 bases had no gene match. The germline gives CDR1 SGHNT, CDR2 YYREEE (reference sequence). CDR3 residues: CASSSGTGPPEQYF. The DNA of the CDR3 is TGTGCCAGCAGCTCCGGGACAGGGCCCCCCGAGCAGTACTTC. The variable domain in full, with the rest retrieved from reference TRBV5-4 and TRBJ2-7, is ETGVTQSPTHLIKTRGQQVTLRCSSQSGHNTVSWYQQALGQGPQFIFQYYREEENGRGNFPPRFSGLQFPNYSSELNVNALELDDSALYLCASSSGTGPPEQYFGPGTRLTVT.

The chain combines TRBV15 with TRBJ2-7; perhaps TRBD2 as D (6 bases). Trimming cost V 0 bases and J 3 bases, with 9 bases left between them. The CDR3 is made up of 14 amino acids. Germline V CDR1 and CDR2: LNHNV, YYDKDF (reference sequence). CDR3 DNA sequence: TGTGCCACCAGCAGAGATGAGGGAGGCTACGAGCAGTACGTC. This sequence encodes CATSRDEGGYEQYV.